This T cell receptor beta chain was recorded in a study of graft-versus-host responses after intestinal transplantation. V was trimmed by 1 base and J by 8 bases, leaving 10 bases between them. The germline CDR1 and CDR2 sequences are GTSNPN and SVGIG (reference sequence). This CDR3 is built from 12 residues. On this clone: Antigen: not known.

Profiling relied on immunoSEQ multiplex PCR, and the TCRdb table lists in-frame clones only, not all of them. The sample lists 140,000 or so clones; nearly 95% were seen once. The clonotype was recovered from a human donor who received an intestinal transplant. The sample consisted of unstimulated CD4+ T cells sorted from spleen or lymph node cells, taken before intestinal transplant. V is TRBV30 and J is TRBJ2-3; D possibly corresponds to TRBD2 (5 bases). Here the CDR3 reads CAWSGRVTTQYF. In DNA, the CDR3 is TGTGCCTGGAGTGGGCGGGTTACTACGCAGTATTTT. The whole variable domain, remainder taken from reference TRBV30 and TRBJ2-3, is SQTIHQWPATLVQPVGSPLSLECTVEGTSNPNLYWYRQAAGRGLQLLFYSVGIGQISSEVPQNLSASRPQDRQFILSSKKLLLSDSGFYLCAWSGRVTTQYFGPGTRLTVL.